These 21 T cell receptor beta chains originate from one sample sequenced in a study of OX40 agonist ivuxolimab in advanced cancers. Clones were read by immunoSEQ multiplex PCR, and TCRdb kept only the in-frame ones, dropping some. The sample lists tens of thousands of clones; around 84% were seen once. Source: CD4+ or CD8+ T cells sorted from blood, taken in a trial of the OX40 agonist ivuxolimab. The origin of the receptors is an adult with an advanced solid tumor such as melanoma, head and neck, liver or kidney cancer.

The rearrangement joins TRBV6-1 to TRBJ2-1; D uncertain. Germline lookup yields CDR1 MNHNS and CDR2 SASEGT. V was trimmed by 1 base and J by 7 bases, leaving 5 bases between them. This CDR3 contains 12 residues. The CDR3 sequence is CASSEVGNEQFF. The CDR3 region has the DNA TGTGCCAGCAGTGAAGTCGGTAATGAGCAGTTCTTC.

The chain couples TRBV19 to TRBJ1-5; TRBD1 matches 9 bases. Germline CDR1 reads LNHDA; CDR2 reads SQIVND (reference sequence). V lost 6 bases and J lost 7; bases outside the gene matches: 10. The CDR3 contains 15 residues. The CDR3 sequence is CASSPGQGTWQPQHF. In nucleotides, the CDR3 is TGTGCCAGTAGCCCAGGACAGGGGACTTGGCAGCCCCAGCATTTT.

The chain is built from TRBV9 and TRBJ2-3, with D perhaps assigned TRBD1 or TRBD2 (5 bases each). This CDR3 region has 17 residues. Trimming took off 0 bases at V and 5 bases at J, with 19 bases between the two ends. Germline CDR1 SGDLS, CDR2 YYNGEE. The CDR3 DNA follows: TGTGCCAGCAGCGTAGCCCAGGGACCCACACGACAAGATACGCAGTATTTT. Translated, it gives CASSVAQGPTRQDTQYF.

The chain couples TRBV4-3 to TRBJ2-4; 7 bases are shared with TRBD1. The length of the CDR3 is 17 residues. Germline lookup yields CDR1 LGHNA and CDR2 YSLEER. Unmatched junction bases numbered 13, after V lost 0 bases and J lost 8 bases. CDR3 amino acids: CASSQDRPIGDSYIQYF. CDR3 sequence (DNA): TGCGCCAGCAGCCAAGATCGGCCAATCGGGGACAGTTACATTCAGTACTTC.

The chain is built from TRBV11-3 and TRBJ2-3; D uncertain. CDR1 is SGHNT and CDR2 is YENEEA in the germline V gene. CDR3 size: 11 residues. Trimming removed 5 bases from V and 4 bases from J, with 4 bases in between. The CDR3 DNA reads as TGTGCCAGCAGCCCAGCAGATACGCAGTATTTT. Translating it yields CASSPADTQYF.

The V and J genes are TRBV5-8 and TRBJ1-5, with D possibly matching TRBD1 (5 bases). Germline V gene lookup returns CDR1 SGHTS and CDR2 YDEGEE. V lost 0 bases and J lost 9, with 13 bases in between. This CDR3 region has 14 residues. The CDR3 nucleotides read TGTGCCAGCAGCTTGGGTCAACAGGTGCGGCCCCAGCATTTT. This encodes CASSLGQQVRPQHF.

The J gene is TRBJ2-5, the V gene TRBV11-2; TRBD2 matches at 11 bases. Germline lookup yields CDR1 SGHAT and CDR2 FQNNGV. CDR3 length: 15 amino acids. V shed 5 bases, J shed 4 bases, and the junction held 6 bases outside the gene matches. The CDR3 sequence is CASSLSTSGRETQYF. The CDR3 nucleotides are TGTGCCAGCAGCCTCTCCACTAGCGGGAGAGAGACCCAGTACTTC.

The CDR3 here is CASSVTGEEGYGYTF. CDR3 nucleotides: TGCGCCAGCAGCGTGACAGGGGAGGAAGGCTATGGCTACACCTTC. This chain connects TRBV5-1 to TRBJ1-2; 8 bases agree with TRBD1. The CDR3 contains 15 residues. Germline assignment: CDR1 SGHRS and CDR2 YFSETQ. V lost 4 bases to trimming and J lost 4 bases; unmatched junction nucleotides: 9.

V and J are TRBV6-5 and TRBJ2-7; tentatively, D is TRBD1 (7 bases). Trimming removed 2 bases at V and 7 bases at J, with 15 bases between. Germline V gives CDR1 MNHEY, CDR2 SVGAGI. The CDR3 runs 14 residues. The CDR3 loop reads CASSYDPGGLEQYF. CDR3 nucleotide sequence: TGTGCCAGCAGTTACGATCCAGGGGGGTTGGAGCAGTACTTC.

This chain links TRBV11-3 with TRBJ1-4, with TRBD1 identical over 7 bases. Germline CDR1 SGHNT, CDR2 YENEEA. J was trimmed by 8 bases and V by 5 bases; bases with no gene match: 8. CDR3 size: 14 residues. The CDR3 DNA reads TGTGCCAGCAGCAAACGGGACAGCTACGAAAAACTGTTTTTT. Residues: CASSKRDSYEKLFF.

CDR3 in DNA: TGTGCCAGCAAAGGACAACCAAACACTGAAGCTTTCTTT. This translates into CASKGQPNTEAFF. The rearrangement joins TRBV6-5 to TRBJ1-1, with D possibly being TRBD1 (5 bases). V was clipped by 7 bases and J by 2 bases, with 11 bases between them. CDR3 length: 13 residues. Germline assignment: CDR1 MNHEY and CDR2 SVGAGI.

This rearrangement joins TRBV5-1 to TRBJ2-1; possible D gene TRBD1, 6 bases. Trimming removed 3 bases at V and 8 bases at J, with 18 bases between. The germline V gene encodes CDR1 SGHRS and CDR2 YFSETQ. CDR3 length equals 15 residues. CDR3 region: CASSSNALRGDEQFF. The DNA for the CDR3 is TGCGCCAGCAGCTCCAATGCACTCAGGGGCGATGAGCAGTTCTTC.

The rearrangement joins TRBV11-3 to TRBJ2-1; D is tentatively TRBD1 or TRBD2 (5 bases each). V dropped 5 bases and J dropped 2 bases, with 10 bases sitting between them. This CDR3 contains 14 residues. Germline assignment: CDR1 SGHNT and CDR2 YENEEA. CDR3 DNA sequence: TGTGCCAGCAGCCCACCGGGGCCCTACAATGAGCAGTTCTTC. Amino acid sequence: CASSPPGPYNEQFF.

The V and J genes are TRBV30 and TRBJ1-1, with no clear D. The CDR3 runs 11 residues. The germline gives CDR1 GTSNPN, CDR2 SVGIG (reference sequence). Deletions cut 6 bases from V and 11 bases from J, with 16 bases between. The CDR3 spells CACSRVWEAFF. The CDR3 DNA reads as TGTGCCTGCTCCCGGGTTTGGGAGGCTTTCTTT.

The chain recombines TRBV11-2 with TRBJ2-3; perhaps TRBD1 as D (6 bases). Germline V lookup: CDR1 SGHAT, CDR2 FQNNGV. The length of the CDR3 is 13 residues. The germline V and J ends were trimmed by 1 base and 8 bases, with 10 bases remaining between them. The CDR3 DNA reads TGTGCCAGCAGCTTAGGTGGCAGGGGTACGCAGTATTTT. Its translation: CASSLGGRGTQYF.

In nucleotides, the CDR3 is TGCGCCAGCAGCTTGGGCGAGAATACGCAGTATTTT. Its protein is CASSLGENTQYF. The chain links TRBV5-1 to TRBJ2-3; D not resolved. The V and J ends lost 0 bases and 7 bases respectively, with 6 bases between them. This CDR3 comprises 12 residues. Germline CDR1 is SGHRS and CDR2 is YFSETQ.

The chain combines TRBV7-2 with TRBJ1-6; tentative D call: TRBD1 (6 bases). V lost 2 bases, J lost 5 bases, and 16 bases lay in between. Germline V lookup: CDR1 SGHTA, CDR2 FQGNSA. The CDR3 is 17 amino acids. CDR3: CASSLTLRDTHNSPLHF. The CDR3 DNA sequence: TGTGCCAGCAGCTTAACTCTCCGGGACACTCATAATTCACCCCTCCACTTT. The variable domain in full, completed from reference TRBV7-2 and TRBJ1-6, reads GAGVSQSPSNKVTEKGKDVELRCDPISGHTALYWYRQSLGQGLEFLIYFQGNSAPDKSGLPSDRFSAERTGGSVSTLTIQRTQQEDSAVYLCASSLTLRDTHNSPLHFGNGTRLTVT.

The J gene is TRBJ2-7, the V gene TRBV7-8, with 8 bases fitting TRBD1. CDR3 size: 15 residues. CDR1 is SGHVS, CDR2 FQNEAQ, per germline. Trimming cost V 2 bases and J 3 bases; bases outside gene matches: 6. The CDR3 loop reads CASSLTGTGVYEQYF. For the CDR3, the DNA is TGTGCCAGCAGCTTAACAGGGACAGGAGTCTACGAGCAGTACTTC.

This clone was seen only once. V is TRBV6-5 and J is TRBJ1-1; D not certain. The CDR3 extends over 15 amino acids. Per the germline V gene, CDR1 is MNHEY and CDR2 is SVGAGI. V was cut by 7 bases and J by 3 bases, with 18 bases left in between. CDR3 sequence reads: CASMAGKVGHTEAFF. CDR3 nucleotides: TGTGCCAGCATGGCGGGGAAGGTCGGCCACACTGAAGCTTTCTTT.

The V and J genes are TRBV7-2 and TRBJ2-6; perhaps TRBD2 as D (5 bases). CDR1 is SGHTA and CDR2 is FQGNSA in the germline V gene. The V gene lost 1 base and the J gene lost 0 bases, with 10 bases spanning the gap. CDR3 length: 17 residues. The CDR3 region has the DNA TGTGCCAGCAGCTTAGTGTCGGGGAACTCTGGGGCCAACGTCCTGACTTTC. This translates into CASSLVSGNSGANVLTF.

The J gene is TRBJ2-6, the V gene TRBV9; D ambiguous. This CDR3 comprises 15 residues. The V gene lost 2 bases and the J gene lost 0 bases, with 6 bases spanning the gap. Germline V lookup: CDR1 SGDLS, CDR2 YYNGEE. The CDR3 sequence: CASSVHLSGANVLTF. The CDR3 bases are TGTGCCAGCAGCGTTCACCTCTCTGGGGCCAACGTCCTGACTTTC.